This entry describes one TCR beta chain. What it binds is unknown. The junction and the germline gene differ at one end; a read error may be behind it. This sample was included in a study of blood T cells in healthy people across ages. Broader study findings: Reliance upon unsorted PBMCs precluded definitive naive versus antigen-experienced comparison.

A second about 7 to 12 cycle PCR used barcoded and J-beta primers. TCRdb processed the 5' RACE reads anew with MiXCR; each CDR3 protein has one entry. The sample lists 1.5 million or so distinct CDR3 sequences, around 39% occurring once. The CDR3 spans 19 residues. CDR1 SGHRS and CDR2 YFSETQ come from the germline V gene. The specimen sequenced was blood. The TCR comes from a woman under 30 in good health. The chain links TRBV5-1 to TRBJ1-6; perhaps TRBD1 as D (6 bases). The CDR3 bases are TGCGCCAGCAGCTTTTCCCCCCTTGGGGGCCACCTATATAATTTACCCCTCCACTTT. As protein: CASSFSPLGGHLYNLPLHF.